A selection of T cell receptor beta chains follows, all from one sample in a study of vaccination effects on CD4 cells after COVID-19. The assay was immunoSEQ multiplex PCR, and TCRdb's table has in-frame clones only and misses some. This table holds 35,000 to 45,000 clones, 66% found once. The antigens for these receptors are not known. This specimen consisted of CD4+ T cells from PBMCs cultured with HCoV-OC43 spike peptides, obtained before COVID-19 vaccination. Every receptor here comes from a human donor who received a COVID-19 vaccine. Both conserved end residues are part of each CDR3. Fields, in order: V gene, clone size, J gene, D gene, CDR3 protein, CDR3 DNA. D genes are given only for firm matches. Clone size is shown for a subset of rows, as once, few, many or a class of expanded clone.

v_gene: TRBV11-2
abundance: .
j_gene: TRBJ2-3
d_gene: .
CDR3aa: CASSLAGTDTQYF
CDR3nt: TGTGCCAGCAGCTTAGCCGGCACAGATACGCAGTATTTT

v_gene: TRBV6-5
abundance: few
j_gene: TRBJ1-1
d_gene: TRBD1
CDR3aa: CASSTAQGTLSAFF
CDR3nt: TGTGCCAGCAGTACCGCACAGGGGACACTTAGTGCTTTCTTT

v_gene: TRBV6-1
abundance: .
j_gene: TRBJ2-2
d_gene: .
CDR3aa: CASSETSNTGELFF
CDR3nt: TGTGCCAGCAGTGAAACTAGCAACACCGGGGAGCTGTTTTTT

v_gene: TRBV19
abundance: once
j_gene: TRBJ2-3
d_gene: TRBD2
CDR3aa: CASSRSLAGLSTDTQYF
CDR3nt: TGTGCCAGTAGTAGATCTTTAGCGGGACTTAGCACAGATACGCAGTATTTT

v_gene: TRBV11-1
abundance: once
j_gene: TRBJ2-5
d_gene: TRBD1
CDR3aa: CASSEQGARPLTQYF
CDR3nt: TGTGCCAGCAGCGAACAGGGGGCGCGTCCCCTCACCCAGTACTTC

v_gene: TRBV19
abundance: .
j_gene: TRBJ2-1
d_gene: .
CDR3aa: CASSIGGSGSYNEQFF
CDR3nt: TGTGCCAGTAGCATAGGCGGTAGCGGCTCATACAATGAGCAGTTCTTC

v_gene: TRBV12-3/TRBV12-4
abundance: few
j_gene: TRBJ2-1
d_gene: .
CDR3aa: CASSRQDYNEQFF
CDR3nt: TGTGCCAGCAGCCGACAAGATTATAATGAGCAGTTCTTC

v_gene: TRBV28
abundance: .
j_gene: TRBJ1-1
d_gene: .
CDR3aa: CASSAQSNTEAFF
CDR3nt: TGTGCCAGCAGTGCCCAGTCGAACACTGAAGCTTTCTTT

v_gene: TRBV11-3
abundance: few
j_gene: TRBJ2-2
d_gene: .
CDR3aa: CASSFKHRGAVF
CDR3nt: TGTGCCAGCAGCTTCAAACACCGGGGAGCTGTTTTT

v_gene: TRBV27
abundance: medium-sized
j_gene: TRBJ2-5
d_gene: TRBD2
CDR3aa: CASSVTSGGTQETQYF
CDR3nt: TGTGCCAGCAGTGTAACTAGCGGGGGGACCCAAGAGACCCAGTACTTC

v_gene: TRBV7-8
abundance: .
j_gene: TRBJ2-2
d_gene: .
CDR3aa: CASSLQSQTNTGELFF
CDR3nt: TGTGCCAGCAGCTTACAAAGCCAGACGAACACCGGGGAGCTGTTTTTT

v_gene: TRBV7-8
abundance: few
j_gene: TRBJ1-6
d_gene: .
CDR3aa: CASSLLGVSAPLHF
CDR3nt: TGTGCCAGCAGCTTACTTGGAGTTTCGGCACCCCTCCACTTT

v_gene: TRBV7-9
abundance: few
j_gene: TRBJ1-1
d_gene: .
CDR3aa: CASSFAAGAMNTEAFF
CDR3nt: TGTGCCAGCAGCTTCGCAGCAGGGGCCATGAACACTGAAGCTTTCTTT

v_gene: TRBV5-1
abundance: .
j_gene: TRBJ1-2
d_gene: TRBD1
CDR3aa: CASSSQGAVDYGYTF
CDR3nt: TGCGCCAGCAGCTCACAGGGGGCGGTAGACTATGGCTACACCTTC

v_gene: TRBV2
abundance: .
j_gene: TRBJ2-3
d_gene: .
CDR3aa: CASIKEFTDTQYF
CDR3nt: TGTGCCAGCATCAAGGAGTTCACAGATACGCAGTATTTT

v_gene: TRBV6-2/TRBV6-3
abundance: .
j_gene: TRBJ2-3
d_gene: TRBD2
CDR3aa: CASSQGLANTQYF
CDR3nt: TGTGCCAGCAGTCAGGGACTAGCAAATACGCAGTATTTT

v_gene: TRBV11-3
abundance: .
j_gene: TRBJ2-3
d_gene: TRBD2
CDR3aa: CASSLAGGPSDTQYF
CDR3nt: TGTGCCAGCAGTCTAGCGGGAGGGCCCTCAGATACGCAGTATTTT

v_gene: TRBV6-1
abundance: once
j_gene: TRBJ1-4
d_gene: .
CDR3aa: CASSDLGLNEKLFF
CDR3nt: TGTGCCAGCAGTGACCTGGGCCTTAATGAAAAACTGTTTTTT

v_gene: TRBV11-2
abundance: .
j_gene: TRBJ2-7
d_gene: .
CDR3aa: CASSPFTSYEQYF
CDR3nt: TGTGCCAGCAGCCCATTCACCTCCTACGAGCAGTACTTC

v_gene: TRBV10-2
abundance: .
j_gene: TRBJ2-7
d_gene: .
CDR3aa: CASSRDGANEQYF
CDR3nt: TGCGCCAGCAGCCGGGACGGGGCCAACGAGCAGTACTTC

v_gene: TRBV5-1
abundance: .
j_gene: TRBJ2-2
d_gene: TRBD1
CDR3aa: CASSDDRGFTTGELFF
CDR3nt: TGCGCCAGCAGCGACGACAGGGGTTTTACCACCGGGGAGCTGTTTTTT

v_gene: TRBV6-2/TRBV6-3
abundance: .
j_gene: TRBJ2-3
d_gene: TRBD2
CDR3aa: CASSWTSGTDTQYF
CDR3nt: TGTGCCAGCAGTTGGACTAGCGGCACAGATACGCAGTATTTT

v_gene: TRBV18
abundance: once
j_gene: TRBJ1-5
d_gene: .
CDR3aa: CASSPGGDQPQHF
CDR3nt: TGTGCCAGCTCACCAGGGGGCGACCAGCCCCAGCATTTT

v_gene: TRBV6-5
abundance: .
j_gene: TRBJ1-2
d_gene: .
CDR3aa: CATMGDLFSTF
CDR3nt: TGTGCCACCATGGGGGACCTATTCTCCACCTTC

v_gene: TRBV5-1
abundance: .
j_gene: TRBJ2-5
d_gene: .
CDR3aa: CASSLPSGRGRETQYF
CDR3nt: TGCGCCAGCAGCCTCCCATCCGGGCGGGGGCGAGAGACCCAGTACTTC

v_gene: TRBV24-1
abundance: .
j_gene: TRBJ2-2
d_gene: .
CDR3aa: CATSLSGELFF
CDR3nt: TGTGCCACCAGCCTTTCCGGGGAGCTGTTTTTT

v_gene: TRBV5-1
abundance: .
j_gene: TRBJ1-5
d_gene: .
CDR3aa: CASSLGGDSNQPQHF
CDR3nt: TGCGCCAGCAGCTTGGGGGGGGATAGCAATCAGCCCCAGCATTTT

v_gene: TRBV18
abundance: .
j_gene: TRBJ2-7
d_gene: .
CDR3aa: CASSPMASPLEQYF
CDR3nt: TGTGCCAGCTCACCAATGGCTAGCCCCCTCGAGCAGTACTTC

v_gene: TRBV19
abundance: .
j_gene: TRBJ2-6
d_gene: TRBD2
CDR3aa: CASSIGLAGGSGANVLTF
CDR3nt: TGTGCCAGTAGTATAGGACTAGCGGGCGGGTCTGGGGCCAACGTCCTGACTTTC

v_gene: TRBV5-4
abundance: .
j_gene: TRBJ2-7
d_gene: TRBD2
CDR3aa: CASSLLLAGDYEQYF
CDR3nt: TGTGCCAGCAGCCTCCTACTCGCGGGGGATTACGAGCAGTACTTC

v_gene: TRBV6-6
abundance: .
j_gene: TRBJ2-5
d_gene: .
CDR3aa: CASRLDLTGLKETQYF
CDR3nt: TGTGCCAGCAGACTAGATTTAACAGGGCTAAAAGAGACCCAGTACTTC

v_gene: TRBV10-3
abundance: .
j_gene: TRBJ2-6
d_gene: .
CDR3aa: CAISSSGTLLSGANVLTF
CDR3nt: TGTGCCATCAGTTCTTCCGGGACACTATTATCTGGGGCCAACGTCCTGACTTTC

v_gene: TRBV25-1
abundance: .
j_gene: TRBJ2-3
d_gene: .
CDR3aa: CASRTPSNTQYF
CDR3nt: TGTGCCAGCAGAACGCCTAGTAATACGCAGTATTTT

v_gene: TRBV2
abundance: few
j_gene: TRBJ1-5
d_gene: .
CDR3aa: CASSGPKPPYQPQHF
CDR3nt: TGTGCCAGCAGTGGACCGAAACCTCCCTATCAGCCCCAGCATTTT

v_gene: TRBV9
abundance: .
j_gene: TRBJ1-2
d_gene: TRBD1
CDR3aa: CASIAGTGGFGYTF
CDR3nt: TGTGCCAGCATCGCCGGGACAGGGGGCTTTGGCTACACCTTC

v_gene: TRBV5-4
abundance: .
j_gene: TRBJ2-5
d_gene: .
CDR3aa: CASSFWGWGETQYF
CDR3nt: TGTGCCAGCAGCTTTTGGGGCTGGGGGGAGACCCAGTACTTC

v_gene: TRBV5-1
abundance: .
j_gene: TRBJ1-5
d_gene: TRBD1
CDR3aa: CASSSGQNNQPQHF
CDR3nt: TGCGCCAGCAGCTCGGGACAGAACAATCAGCCCCAGCATTTT

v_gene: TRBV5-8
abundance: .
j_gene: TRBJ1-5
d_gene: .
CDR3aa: CASSLNQPQHF
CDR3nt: TGTGCCAGCAGCCTCAATCAGCCCCAGCATTTT

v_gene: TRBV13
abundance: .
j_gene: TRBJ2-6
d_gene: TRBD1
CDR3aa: CASNRGPGANVLTF
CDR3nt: TGTGCCAGTAACAGGGGGCCAGGGGCCAACGTCCTGACTTTC

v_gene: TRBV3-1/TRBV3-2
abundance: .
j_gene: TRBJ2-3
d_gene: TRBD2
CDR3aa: CASSPPSGMGADTQYF
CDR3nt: TGTGCCAGCAGCCCACCTAGCGGGATGGGCGCAGATACGCAGTATTTT

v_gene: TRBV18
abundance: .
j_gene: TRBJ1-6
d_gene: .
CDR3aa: CASSPRPGGSSYNSPLHF
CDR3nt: TGTGCCAGCTCACCACGGCCGGGGGGGAGCTCCTATAATTCACCCCTCCACTTT

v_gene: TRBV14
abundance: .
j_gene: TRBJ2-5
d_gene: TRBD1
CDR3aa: CASSRWRDRGQVSQETQYF
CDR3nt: TGTGCCAGCAGCCGCTGGCGGGACAGGGGACAAGTTAGCCAAGAGACCCAGTACTTC

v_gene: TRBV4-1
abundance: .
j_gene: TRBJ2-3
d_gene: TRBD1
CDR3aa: CASSQERGPPSTDTQYF
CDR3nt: TGCGCCAGCAGCCAAGAAAGGGGGCCCCCTAGCACAGATACGCAGTATTTT

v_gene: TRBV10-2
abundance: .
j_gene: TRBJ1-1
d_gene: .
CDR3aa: CASSWGSTEAFF
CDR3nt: TGCGCCAGCAGCTGGGGAAGTACTGAAGCTTTCTTT

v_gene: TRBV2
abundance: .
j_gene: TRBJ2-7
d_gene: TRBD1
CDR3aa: CASRPGTGGYEQYF
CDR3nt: TGTGCCAGCAGGCCCGGGACAGGGGGCTACGAGCAGTACTTC